This T cell receptor (beta chain) was identified in a study of PD-L1 blockade in urothelial cancer listed by TCRdb under 2017. The study in broad terms: All patients started therapy around 2014 and received atezolizumab 1,200 mg intravenously every 3 weeks. The study was an exploratory multi-omic analysis of somatic, immune and clinical correlates of response to PD-L1 blockade with atezolizumab in urothelial cancer. Patients had an ECOG performance status of 0 or 1 and had received between 0 and 3 prior chemotherapy regimens. About 90% of the roughly 29 patients were males with bladder-origin urothelial cancer, and about two thirds of the roughly 30 reported a prior smoking history. Blood samples were analyzed 3 weeks after the start of treatment (second dose) and 6 weeks after the start of treatment. In the same patients, pretreatment tumors underwent whole exome sequencing and RNA sequencing in addition to TCR sequencing. A median of roughly 140,000 T cells and some 90,000 unique TCRs was obtained from blood samples, and a median clonality of around 0.08 was observed. Durable clinical benefit meant progression-free survival longer than 6 months, and TCR features were also tested against progression-free and overall survival. Durable clinical benefit was achieved by nine patients but not by the remaining 20. Pretreatment blood TCR-seq was available for around 29 patients, at least one posttreatment blood collection was obtained for about 24 patients, and tumor TCR-seq was available for about 24 patients. Pretreatment tumor samples, along with matched peripheral blood collected serially before and after atezolizumab treatment, underwent TCR sequencing.

To estimate absolute template abundance from read counts, synthetic TCR analog templates were spiked into each PCR. The immunoSEQ assay used bias-controlled V and J gene primers to amplify TCRbeta CDR3 regions from genomic DNA. Sequencing of rearranged TCRbeta segments was performed at approximately 20X coverage. The paper's processing steps were these. Clustering was used to correct sequencing errors, and CDR3s were annotated against IMGT to assign V, D and J genes. Downstream analyses used only productive TCRbeta rearrangements and left out out-of-frame or stop-codon sequences. Clonality was computed as one minus Shannon entropy normalized by the log of the number of unique productive sequences. Clones differing between time points or between blood and tumor were identified by Fisher's exact test with Benjamini-Hochberg correction at adjusted p below 0.01. The table was pulled from immuneACCESS by TCRdb, which kept in-frame rearrangements only. Such tables lose some clones; where checked, under half of the loss comes from unresolved V genes, and the rest has no known cause. The V and J calls and clone size come from that table; D and trimming were worked out from the DNA. The table for this sample lists under 70,000 clones; about 85% of them were counted only once. Approximately 14% of the sample is held by the ten biggest clonotypes.

The full study reports these points: Because of the small sample size (n ≈ 29) and the many exploratory analyses performed, the results are intended to be regarded as hypothesis-generating. A pretreatment peripheral blood TCR clonality below the median was linked to improved progression-free and overall survival. Patients with durable benefit showed greater expansion of tumor-associated TCR clones in peripheral blood 3 weeks after starting treatment (n of about 22, p = 0.022).

With respect to this clone: Its antigen has not been determined. No much larger clone is present one base from it, and per-base qualities are unavailable.

The time point label, read with the paper, signifies: pretreatment peripheral blood. A total of some 30 patients with locally advanced or metastatic urothelial carcinoma, treated at Memorial Sloan Kettering on a trial protocol, made up the cohort. Peripheral blood mononuclear cells were collected from each patient pretreatment and during treatment, giving between 1 and 8 total time points per patient. The Qiagen DNeasy Blood extraction kit was used to purify genomic DNA from total PBMCs and tumor samples. Collected pretreatment and during treatment, PBMCs were isolated and stored as previously described. The trim is 2 bases for V and 4 bases for J, with a gap of 12 bases between the germline ends. The germline V gene (reference sequence) specifies LNHDA as CDR1 and SQIVND as CDR2. The CDR3 contains 16 residues, cysteine and phenylalanine counted. The entry retains the CDR3 DNA only, 48 bases that are in frame from base 1.

Sequencing used PBMCs, obtained around atezolizumab (anti-PD-L1) treatment. The clonotype was recovered from a man between 65 and 80 years old with urothelial cancer. The V and J segments used are TRBV19 and TRBJ2-6, and perhaps TRBD1 as D gene, on 5 matching bases. CDR3 sequence: CASSITAGSGANVLTF. The DNA sequence is TGTGCCAGTAGTATAACGGCAGGGTCGGGGGCCAACGTCCTGACTTTC.